This T cell receptor beta chain was captured by sequencing in a study of shared clonotypes between healthy human individuals. Only in-frame clones appear in the TCRdb table, and some are missing; sequencing was by immunoSEQ multiplex PCR. The table shows about 580,000 clones, with roughly 98% occurring only once. The ends lost 0 bases at V and 0 bases at J; junction bases unmatched: 1. Looked up from germline, CDR1 is SGHRS and CDR2 is YFSETQ. The CDR3 has 15 amino acids. Of note for this clone: Its target is unknown. In the same sample, other DNA sequences code for this CDR3.

CD8 cells classed as naive were CD45RO-negative and positively selected for CCR7, excluding terminally differentiated effector memory CD45RA+ cells. Nashville, Tennessee was home to all donors, who were Caucasian adults. General study results and limits: A handful of donors held about 4.5% of naive CD4 clonotypes in common.

The chain has TRBV5-1 and TRBJ1-1, with 8 bases aligning to TRBD1. This TCR was sampled from a man younger than 45 in good health. The sample taken for sequencing was naive CD8+ T cells sorted from blood. In nucleotides, the CDR3 is TGCGCCAGCAGCTTGGGACAGGGGATGAACACTGAAGCTTTCTTT. Amino acid sequence: CASSLGQGMNTEAFF. Full variable domain (rest looked up from reference TRBV5-1 and TRBJ1-1): KAGVTQTPRYLIKTRGQQVTLSCSPISGHRSVSWYQQTPGQGLQFLFEYFSETQRNKGNFPGRFSGRQFSNSRSEMNVSTLELGDSALYLCASSLGQGMNTEAFFGQGTRLTVV.